The clone carrying this T cell receptor (beta chain) was picked up a small number of times. Its target is not known. TCRdb re-derived calls from the reads in MiXCR, one entry per CDR3 protein. The sample shows approximately 34,000 distinct CDR3 sequences, about 50% of them seen only once. Per germline, CDR1 MDHEN and CDR2 SYDVKM. V was trimmed by 3 bases and J by 6 bases, leaving 15 bases between them. There are 15 residues in the CDR3. The sample comes from a study of T cell repertoires in cytomegalovirus infection. On the study more broadly: Researchers turned to recently identified HLA-C-restricted CMV epitopes as well as well-studied HLA-B-restricted ones. From public TCR beta signatures came an indication of both CMV infection and matching HLA type. Study-wide findings and caveats: Carriers of CMV plus the relevant HLA were identified by cumulative public TCR beta family frequency.

The specimen was CD8+ T cells from cultured PBMCs, collected from culture after CMV antigen stimulation. The chain combines TRBV28 with TRBJ2-1; weak D call: TRBD2 (6 bases). The source is a human donor in good health (CMV status not recorded). Some clones in this sample may be carry-over from other donors' samples. DNA for the CDR3: TGTGCCAGCAGTTTTACTAGCCTATCGGGCAATGAGCAGTTCTTC. As protein: CASSFTSLSGNEQFF.